This TCR beta chain was captured by sequencing in a study of T cell responses to AZD1222 COVID-19 vaccine (dated by TCRdb to the early 2020s). Concerning the study at large: AZD1222 recipients given second doses at about 4 weeks or at about 12 weeks were pooled, since spike-specific TCR depth and breadth were not found to differ between the two schedules. A total of more than 230 trial participants underwent TCR sequencing, of whom 200 to 220 had received two doses of AZD1222 and roughly 26 had received two doses of the MenACWY control vaccine. Enrollment into the trials was organized by age into subgroups of 18-55, 56-69 and 70-plus years, and those subgroups contained roughly 150, 30 and 60 TCR-sequenced participants, respectively. What the work shows at the level of the full study, not this receptor alone: Because no day 14 peak-response samples were available, repertoires were characterized only after the peak T cell response. In the small 56-69-year group, the increase in depth fell short of significance, most likely because of low power. Reportedly, close to half of the unique spike-specific TCRs recognized epitopes lying outside the regions that are mutated in the B.1.351 and B.1.1.7 variants. Only five or six AZD1222 recipients were SARS-CoV-2 seropositive at baseline, limiting conclusions about previously exposed vaccinees. Most participants were white British and females outnumbered males, and the authors suggested that clonal diversity may have been underestimated. Vaccine-associated CD4 TCRs spanned the whole spike protein, with dominant responses in regions 160-218 and 743-854. After two AZD1222 doses, spike-specific TCR breadth and depth were significantly higher than at day 0 and than in MenACWY recipients.

The time point tag for this specimen amounts to: baseline before first vaccination. The vaccinee samples were drawn from two UK trials, COV001 and COV002, one of which was a single-blind randomized controlled phase 2/3 trial testing AZD1222 (ChAdOx1 nCoV-19) in healthy adults. For TCRbeta chain sequencing, PBMC samples were collected from trial participants at day 0 and at day 28 after the second dose. Reading the germline V gene (reference sequence) gives CDR1 SEHNR and CDR2 FQNEAQ. V is reduced by 1 base and J by 5 bases, leaving a spacing of 8 bases between them. Counted from cysteine to phenylalanine, this CDR3 has 13 amino acids. CDR3 DNA only is kept here, 39 bases in frame from base 1. Concerning this clone itself: No cognate antigen has been identified for it. Base qualities are not recorded, but no much larger clone differs from it by a single base.

The CDR3 regions of human TCRbeta chains were analyzed by immunosequencing. The source study handled its data this way. TCRs in the repertoires were compared against a reference library of SARS-CoV-2-specific TCRs that had been generated with the MIRA antigen-specificity platform. Breadth was defined as the fraction of unique TCRs that were SARS-CoV-2-associated. Depth was defined as the fraction of total T cells that were SARS-CoV-2-associated. Using the MIRA data, each spike-specific TCR was assigned both to the spike region to which the TCR was reactive and to a CD4 or CD8 class. Log10-transformed breadth and depth values were compared by one-way ANOVA with Sidak's multiple comparisons tests. The clones in this table, taken by TCRdb from immuneACCESS, are in-frame only. Not every clone is retained; where verified, under half of the shortfall comes from an unresolved V gene, and the cause of the rest is unknown. For V, J and clone size, that table is used; D and trimming come from the DNA. The sample records 150,000 or so clones, around nine tenths of which are singletons. The top ten clonotypes cover around 5.2% of the sample.

Sequencing used peripheral blood, obtained on day 0 of AZD1222 vaccination. In this chain, TRBV7-9 is recombined with TRBJ1-2, with TRBD1 tentatively as D gene (6 bases match). The sequence was obtained from an adult in good health. The DNA sequence is given as TGTGCCAGCAGCTTAGGGACAGTATATGGCTACACCTTC. It translates as CASSLGTVYGYTF.